This TCR beta chain derives from a study of glioma-infiltrating T cells after dendritic cell vaccination listed by TCRdb under 2016. For the study in its entirety: The cohort comprised approximately 15 glioblastoma patients from Phase I and II dendritic cell vaccination trials, 9 newly diagnosed and 6 with recurrent disease. Survival after dendritic cell vaccination was correlated with TCR sequencing metrics, such as TIL content and the overlap between tumor and blood repertoires. Patients received autologous tumor lysate-pulsed dendritic cell vaccination between the early 2000s and the early 2010s. The vaccine was prepared from monocyte-derived dendritic cells that were cultured for roughly 7 days with IL-4 and GM-CSF and then pulsed overnight with autologous tumor lysate. Each patient got three intradermal injections of the dendritic cell vaccine, spaced at biweekly intervals, in the arm below the axilla. In glioblastoma patients vaccinated with dendritic cells, deep sequencing of TCR beta CDR3 regions served to measure tumor-infiltrating lymphocyte content and to compare repertoires between tumor and blood.

Selection of patients required sufficient residual fresh-frozen tumor tissue and over two years of available survival data. Molecular status otherwise varied across the glioblastoma patients, but none of them carried an isocitrate dehydrogenase mutation. PBMC collection took place before vaccination, two weeks after the third vaccination, and at tumor progression if progression occurred. The Qiagen DNeasy Blood extraction Kit was used to extract genomic DNA. At the junction V is shortened by 5 bases and J by 0 bases; bases outside the gene matches: 7. CDR1 and CDR2, looked up from the germline V gene, are SGHVS and FQNEAQ. The CDR3 measures 16 amino acids from cysteine to phenylalanine. Here the CDR3 DNA is all that survives: 48 bases in frame from base 1. The paper as a whole reports these results and caveats: The cohort was small and heterogeneous, only a few patients had full blood and tumor sets, and even fewer had initial-recurrent tumor pairs. The TCR overlap response model with three groups was called speculative and said to need prospective validation. After dendritic cell vaccination, a higher estimated pretreatment TIL content predicted longer time to progression and longer overall survival. No direct relationship between TCR clonality and survival was found, suggesting a diverse polyclonal response may matter.

Concerning this clone itself: The antigen it recognizes is unknown. No base quality values were provided; no much bigger clone lies one nucleotide off.

The immunoSEQ assay amplified TCRB CDR3 regions from around 2 micrograms of genomic DNA, or from all available DNA when less than that amount was available. Multiplex PCR used 60 forward primers for TCR V beta segments and 13 reverse primers for J beta segments. To estimate the number of reads per starting template, synthetic control templates were added to each sample at limiting dilution. The Illumina HiSeq System generated sequencing reads of 87 bp. Concerning the study's data processing: PCR and sequencing errors were removed by merging closely related sequences with a nearest neighbor algorithm. TCR overlap was defined as the percentage of unique tumor TCR beta sequences that were also present in the same patient's peripheral blood. TCRdb provides this immuneACCESS table in a form limited to in-frame rearrangements. Some clones are lacking; in checked studies, under half of them reflect an unresolved V gene, and why the rest are absent is not known. V and J calls and clone size are those listed in that table; D and trimming were worked out from the DNA. The sample records fewer than 85,000 clones, around 79% of which are singletons. Approximately 2.1% of the sample rests with the top ten.

The receptor's source is a human donor with glioblastoma. Sequencing was performed on blood, taken before dendritic cell vaccination. The chain is assembled from TRBV7-8 and TRBJ1-5; 7 bases in between match TRBD1. The CDR3 corresponds to CASSLGTANSNQPQHF. The bases read TGTGCCAGCAGCCTCGGGACAGCTAATAGCAATCAGCCCCAGCATTTT.